This T cell receptor (beta chain) was obtained from a study of shared clonotypes between healthy human individuals. Study conclusions and caveats: A few donors showed sharing of approximately 5% of naive CD4 clonotypes.

CDR3 length equals 15 residues. The V and J ends lost 3 bases and 1 base respectively, with 11 bases between them. Germline V gives CDR1 SGHTA, CDR2 FQGNSA. Clones were read by immunoSEQ multiplex PCR, and TCRdb kept only the in-frame ones, dropping some. In the table there are about 340,000 clones, 70% to 75% of which are singletons. Investigators divided CD4+ cells into CD45RA+ naive and CD45RA-negative memory subsets. A word on this clone: The antigen is unknown.

This receptor was taken from a man aged 25 to 40 in good health. The rearrangement links TRBV7-2 to TRBJ2-3; D unresolved. The sample consisted of memory CD4+ T cells sorted from blood. The sample's subset: CD45RA-negative fraction. In DNA, the CDR3 is TGTGCCAGCAGCTTCTACGGGTCTGGCACAGATACGCAGTATTTT. This translates into CASSFYGSGTDTQYF.